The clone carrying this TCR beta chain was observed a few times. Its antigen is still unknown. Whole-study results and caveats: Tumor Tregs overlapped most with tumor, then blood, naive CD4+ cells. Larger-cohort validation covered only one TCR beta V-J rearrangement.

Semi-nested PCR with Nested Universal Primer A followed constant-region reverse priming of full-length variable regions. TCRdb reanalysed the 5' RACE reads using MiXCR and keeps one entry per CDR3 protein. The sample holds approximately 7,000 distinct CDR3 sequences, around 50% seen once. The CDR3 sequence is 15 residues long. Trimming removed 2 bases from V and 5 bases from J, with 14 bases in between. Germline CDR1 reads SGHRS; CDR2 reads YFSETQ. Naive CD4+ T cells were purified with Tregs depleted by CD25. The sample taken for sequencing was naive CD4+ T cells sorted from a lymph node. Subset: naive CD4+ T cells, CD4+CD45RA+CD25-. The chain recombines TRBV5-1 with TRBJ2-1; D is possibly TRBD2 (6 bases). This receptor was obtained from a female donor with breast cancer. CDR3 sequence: CASSLFGGKNNEQFF. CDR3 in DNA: TGCGCCAGCAGCTTATTTGGCGGGAAAAACAATGAGCAGTTCTTC.